This T cell receptor (beta chain) was sequenced for a study of blood T cells in healthy people across ages. Primed by a sample-barcoded 5' primer and a J-beta primer mix, a second PCR proceeded for 7 to 11 cycles. TCRdb re-called the 5' RACE reads through MiXCR, storing one row per CDR3 protein. The table shows fewer than 750,000 distinct CDR3 sequences, with 40% to 50% occurring only once. Trimming removed 1 base at V and 5 bases at J, with 6 bases between. The germline gives CDR1 SGHTA, CDR2 FQGTGA. This CDR3 spans 13 amino acids. This chain links TRBV7-3 with TRBJ2-1; no definite D call. The sequence was collected from an elderly man in good health. Sequencing input: blood. DNA for the CDR3: TGTGCCAGCAGCTTAATAGGCGACAATGAGCAGTTCTTC. It specifies CASSLIGDNEQFF.